This is a list of T cell receptor beta chains from one sample in a study of blood T cell repertoires in COVID-19. Profiled with immunoSEQ multiplex PCR; TCRdb holds only in-frame clones, not every one. The repertoire has 75,000 to 90,000 clones, about 80% of them found once; the top ten carry around 12%. The sequenced sample was peripheral blood. Source of these receptors: a middle-aged woman with active or convalescent COVID-19. Both conserved end residues are part of each CDR3. A D gene is named only where the DNA matches it firmly. Size is stated for part of the rows, as once, few or many counts, or as a class when the clone is expanded.

J gene: TRBJ2-3; clone size: -; D gene: -; V gene: TRBV19; CDR3 protein: CASSTSAPDTDTQYF; CDR3 DNA: TGTGCCAGTAGTACTAGCGCCCCAGACACAGATACGCAGTATTTT
J gene: TRBJ2-5; clone size: -; D gene: TRBD1; V gene: TRBV5-4; CDR3 protein: CASSSRGTAKETQYF; CDR3 DNA: TGTGCCAGCAGCTCTAGAGGGACAGCTAAAGAGACCCAGTACTTC
J gene: TRBJ2-5; clone size: -; D gene: TRBD2; V gene: TRBV12-3/TRBV12-4; CDR3 protein: CASTPRASGTQYF; CDR3 DNA: TGTGCCAGCACCCCCCGGGCTAGCGGGACCCAGTACTTC
J gene: TRBJ2-7; clone size: few; D gene: TRBD1; V gene: TRBV7-8; CDR3 protein: CASSEDRATYEQYF; CDR3 DNA: TGTGCCAGCAGCGAGGACAGGGCCACCTACGAGCAGTACTTC
J gene: TRBJ1-6; clone size: -; D gene: TRBD1; V gene: TRBV4-1; CDR3 protein: CASSQDRGPPLHF; CDR3 DNA: TGCGCCAGCAGCCAAGACAGGGGGCCACCCCTCCACTTT
J gene: TRBJ1-4; clone size: -; D gene: TRBD1; V gene: TRBV28; CDR3 protein: CASRPQGARGEKLFF; CDR3 DNA: TGTGCCAGCAGACCTCAGGGGGCGCGGGGGGAAAAACTGTTTTTT
J gene: TRBJ2-7; clone size: -; D gene: -; V gene: TRBV27; CDR3 protein: CASSSDTRYEQYF; CDR3 DNA: TGTGCCAGCAGTTCGGACACCAGATACGAGCAGTACTTC
J gene: TRBJ2-5; clone size: -; D gene: TRBD2; V gene: TRBV5-1; CDR3 protein: CASSLVLAGGQETQYF; CDR3 DNA: TGCGCCAGCAGCTTGGTGCTAGCGGGGGGACAAGAGACCCAGTACTTC
J gene: TRBJ2-2; clone size: -; D gene: TRBD2; V gene: TRBV29-1; CDR3 protein: CSVGVAGGTAGELFF; CDR3 DNA: TGCAGCGTTGGGGTAGCGGGAGGGACAGCCGGGGAGCTGTTTTTT
J gene: TRBJ2-3; clone size: -; D gene: TRBD1; V gene: TRBV7-8; CDR3 protein: CASSLQGANTDTQYF; CDR3 DNA: TGTGCCAGCAGCTTACAGGGGGCGAACACAGATACGCAGTATTTT
J gene: TRBJ2-7; clone size: -; D gene: -; V gene: TRBV25-1; CDR3 protein: CASSDSLGDEQYF; CDR3 DNA: TGTGCCAGCAGCGACTCCCTAGGAGACGAGCAGTACTTC